The present TCR beta chain was sequenced within a study of blood T cell repertoires in COVID-19. Background on the study: Acute and convalescent COVID-19 samples came from the United States, Italy and Spain. The cDNA or gDNA used as material had been derived from T cells, B-cell-depleted T cells, or PBMCs.

Germline V gene lookup returns CDR1 SEHNR and CDR2 FQNEAQ (reference sequence). Trimming left V 3 bases short and J 5 bases short, with 14 bases between. This CDR3 has 14 amino acids. Original analysis: Reference gene primer amplification yielded estimated nucleated cell counts. The method was immunoSEQ multiplex PCR; TCRdb's version includes in-frame clones alone and lacks a portion of them. V and J calls and clone size follow that table, whereas D and trimming were derived from the DNA. The data show 250,000 to 350,000 clones, around 82% seen once. V and J are TRBV7-9 and TRBJ2-7; D is perhaps TRBD1 (8 bases). What was sequenced was peripheral blood. The TCR comes from a woman aged 50 to 60 with acute or convalescent COVID-19. Here the CDR3 DNA reads TGTGCCAGCAGCTTGGACAGGGAGGGCCACGAGCAGTACTTC. Its protein is CASSLDREGHEQYF. The full variable domain, with the rest looked up from reference TRBV7-9 and TRBJ2-7, is DTGVSQNPRHKITKRGQNVTFRCDPISEHNRLYWYRQTLGQGPEFLTYFQNEAQLEKSRLLSDRFSAERPKGSFSTLEIQRTEQGDSAMYLCASSLDREGHEQYFGPGTRLTVT.